Here is one TCR beta chain with its context. This entry is derived from a study of T cell changes during pregnancy in multiple sclerosis. Trimming shortened V by 5 bases and J by 3 bases, and 16 bases separated the two germline ends. There are 15 residues in the CDR3. The germline gives CDR1 LGHNA, CDR2 YSLEER. The assay was immunoSEQ multiplex PCR, and TCRdb's table has in-frame clones only and misses some. The table records 40,000 to 50,000 clones, 89% of them present only once. This chain joins TRBV4-3 and TRBJ1-1; perhaps TRBD1 as D (6 bases). The clonotype originates from a female donor with multiple sclerosis, enrolled in a pregnancy study. The input for sequencing was CD4+ T cells from peripheral blood mononuclear cells, taken in the first trimester of pregnancy. As DNA, the CDR3 is TGCGCCAGCAGCGGCACAGGGTCGATTGACACTGAAGCTTTCTTT. Its protein product is CASSGTGSIDTEAFF.